This T cell receptor beta chain appears in the sequencing data of a study of blood T cell repertoires in COVID-19. Study overall: COVID-19 samples from acute and convalescent phases originated in the United States, Italy and Spain.

The CDR3 has 15 residues. Trimming cost V 5 bases and J 4 bases, with 17 bases left between them. Looked up from germline, CDR1 is MNHEY and CDR2 is SVGAGI. Profiled with immunoSEQ multiplex PCR; TCRdb holds only in-frame clones, not every one. Among approximately 280,000 clones listed, roughly 85% were seen once. Recovered status in Cohort 3 required two negative PCRs, clearance, or symptom resolution. This sequence originates from a woman aged 40 to 55 who had recovered from COVID-19. This chain joins TRBV6-5 and TRBJ1-1, with TRBD1 as a possible D gene (6 bases). The sample comprised PBMCs or T cells enriched from blood (not recorded which). The CDR3 spells CASSPPWGRGTEAFF. CDR3 in DNA: TGTGCCAGCAGTCCCCCCTGGGGGCGCGGCACTGAAGCTTTCTTT.